A selection of T cell receptor beta chains follows, all from one sample in a study of identical twins. TCRdb called the 5' RACE reads again in MiXCR, with one record for every CDR3 protein. The sample includes about 890,000 distinct CDR3 sequences, roughly 12% of them seen just once. These sequences were also reported in another study, on yellow fever vaccine responses in identical twins.

Input material: PBMCs. The receptors were gathered from a woman between 18 and 30 years old in good health. Each CDR3 is given with its conserved first and last residue. Each record gives: CDR3 DNA, CDR3 protein, clone size, V gene, J gene, D gene. The D gene is left open where the match is weak. Rows give clone size only sometimes, using once, few, many, or a class for an expanded clone.

CDR3 DNA: TGCAGTGCTAGCGATGGAGGGGACTACGAGCAGTACTTC
CDR3 protein: CSASDGGDYEQYF
clone size: NA
V gene: TRBV20-1
J gene: TRBJ2-7
D gene: NA

CDR3 DNA: TGTGCCAGCAGCCAGGGGGGGCTAGGAAGTTTCCCTGGGGCCAACGTCCTGACTTTC
CDR3 protein: CASSQGGLGSFPGANVLTF
clone size: few
V gene: TRBV13
J gene: TRBJ2-6
D gene: NA

CDR3 DNA: TGTGCCAGCAGCCAAGCCCGGGGACGGAAGAACAATGAGCAGTTCTTC
CDR3 protein: CASSQARGRKNNEQFF
clone size: once
V gene: TRBV3-1
J gene: TRBJ2-1
D gene: NA

CDR3 DNA: TGTGCCACCAGTCAGCAGGGGCCGGGGAACATTCAGTACTTC
CDR3 protein: CATSQQGPGNIQYF
clone size: few
V gene: TRBV24-1
J gene: TRBJ2-4
D gene: NA

CDR3 DNA: TGCGCCAGCAGTCTTGGGGGGGCCGACTACAATGAGCAGTTCTTC
CDR3 protein: CASSLGGADYNEQFF
clone size: NA
V gene: TRBV10-2
J gene: TRBJ2-1
D gene: NA

CDR3 DNA: TGTGCCAGCAGTAACTTCGGGACAGGGGACATTCAGTACTTC
CDR3 protein: CASSNFGTGDIQYF
clone size: NA
V gene: TRBV7-3
J gene: TRBJ2-4
D gene: TRBD1

CDR3 DNA: TGCGCCAGCAGCTCCATTGGGAGCACAGATACGCAGTATTTT
CDR3 protein: CASSSIGSTDTQYF
clone size: few
V gene: TRBV5-1
J gene: TRBJ2-3
D gene: NA

CDR3 DNA: TGTGCCAGCAGGAGCGCGCCCACCCAGCCCCAGCATTTT
CDR3 protein: CASRSAPTQPQHF
clone size: few
V gene: TRBV7-2
J gene: TRBJ1-5
D gene: NA

CDR3 DNA: TGTGCCAGCAGTTCTCTACAGGGGACCACTGAAGCTTTCTTT
CDR3 protein: CASSSLQGTTEAFF
clone size: few
V gene: TRBV12-3/TRBV12-4
J gene: TRBJ1-1
D gene: TRBD1

CDR3 DNA: TGTGCCAGCACCGCAGGGATATCAGATACGCAGTATTTT
CDR3 protein: CASTAGISDTQYF
clone size: few
V gene: TRBV9
J gene: TRBJ2-3
D gene: NA

CDR3 DNA: TGCGCCAGCTTTAGGGGCTCTGAAGCTTTCTTT
CDR3 protein: CASFRGSEAFF
clone size: once
V gene: TRBV10-2
J gene: TRBJ1-1
D gene: NA

CDR3 DNA: TGTGCCAGCAGCCCCATGACCCTCGGTAACAGGGGCGAGCAGTACTTC
CDR3 protein: CASSPMTLGNRGEQYF
clone size: NA
V gene: TRBV7-8
J gene: TRBJ2-7
D gene: TRBD1

CDR3 DNA: TGTGCCAGCAGCGAAAAAGGGGGGGGAGGGCCATCGGATACGCAGTATTTT
CDR3 protein: CASSEKGGGGPSDTQYF
clone size: many
V gene: TRBV7-8
J gene: TRBJ2-3
D gene: NA

CDR3 DNA: TGCGCCAGCAGCTTGCAACTAGCGGGCAACCAAGAGACCCAGTACTTC
CDR3 protein: CASSLQLAGNQETQYF
clone size: many
V gene: TRBV5-1
J gene: TRBJ2-5
D gene: TRBD2

CDR3 DNA: TGTGCCAGCAGTTTGGGGACTAGCGGGAAGAATGAGCAGTTCTTC
CDR3 protein: CASSLGTSGKNEQFF
clone size: few
V gene: TRBV12-3/TRBV12-4
J gene: TRBJ2-1
D gene: TRBD2

CDR3 DNA: TGTGCCAGCAGCCTGGACAGGGGATCTCCGGGCACCATATATTTT
CDR3 protein: CASSLDRGSPGTIYF
clone size: NA
V gene: TRBV2
J gene: TRBJ1-3
D gene: TRBD1

CDR3 DNA: TGTGCCAGCTCACCAGGACTAGCGGGAGGAGGTAGAGAGACCCAGTACTTC
CDR3 protein: CASSPGLAGGGRETQYF
clone size: NA
V gene: TRBV18
J gene: TRBJ2-5
D gene: TRBD2

CDR3 DNA: TGTGCCAGCAGCAAGACTAGCGCCCGCAGGAGGTACTGGGATGAGCAGTTCTTC
CDR3 protein: CASSKTSARRRYWDEQFF
clone size: few
V gene: TRBV21-1
J gene: TRBJ2-1
D gene: NA

CDR3 DNA: TGTGCCAGCAGCCGTTCGGCGGGGCTTAGCACAGATACGCAGTATTTT
CDR3 protein: CASSRSAGLSTDTQYF
clone size: NA
V gene: TRBV7-6
J gene: TRBJ2-3
D gene: NA

CDR3 DNA: TGTGCCAGCAGTCCTAGCGGGAGGAGCTACGAGCAGTACTTC
CDR3 protein: CASSPSGRSYEQYF
clone size: NA
V gene: TRBV12-3/TRBV12-4
J gene: TRBJ2-7
D gene: TRBD2

CDR3 DNA: TGTGCCAGCAGCACCCCGCCGGGGGGGTACACCGGGGAGCTGTTTTTT
CDR3 protein: CASSTPPGGYTGELFF
clone size: many
V gene: TRBV3-1
J gene: TRBJ2-2
D gene: TRBD2

CDR3 DNA: TGTGCCAGCAGCGACAGGGGGACCAACTACAATGAGCAGTTCTTC
CDR3 protein: CASSDRGTNYNEQFF
clone size: NA
V gene: TRBV7-8
J gene: TRBJ2-1
D gene: TRBD1

CDR3 DNA: TGTGCCAGCAGTTTTCTAAACCCGGGGACCACAGATACGCAGTATTTT
CDR3 protein: CASSFLNPGTTDTQYF
clone size: NA
V gene: TRBV12-3/TRBV12-4
J gene: TRBJ2-3
D gene: NA

CDR3 DNA: TGTGCCAGCAGCCCGGTCAGGGTGGGAGAAAAACTGTTTTTT
CDR3 protein: CASSPVRVGEKLFF
clone size: few
V gene: TRBV11-2
J gene: TRBJ1-4
D gene: NA

CDR3 DNA: TGTGCCAGCAGCTTAGGGGGGAGACAGCAGTTCTTC
CDR3 protein: CASSLGGRQQFF
clone size: NA
V gene: TRBV7-6
J gene: TRBJ2-1
D gene: NA

CDR3 DNA: TGTGCCAGCAGCACCGGGACAGGGGTTAATGAAAAACTGTTTTTT
CDR3 protein: CASSTGTGVNEKLFF
clone size: NA
V gene: TRBV7-9
J gene: TRBJ1-4
D gene: TRBD1

CDR3 DNA: TGCGCCAGCAGCCTGGATATAGGGGGCAGCTTGAATGAGCAGTTCTTC
CDR3 protein: CASSLDIGGSLNEQFF
clone size: few
V gene: TRBV5-1
J gene: TRBJ2-1
D gene: TRBD1

CDR3 DNA: TGTGCCAGCAGCGTAGTACCGGGAACTACTAGCGGGAGGAGAGGCAATGAGCAGTTCTTC
CDR3 protein: CASSVVPGTTSGRRGNEQFF
clone size: NA
V gene: TRBV9
J gene: TRBJ2-1
D gene: TRBD2

CDR3 DNA: TGTGCCAGCAGCTTCCCAGGGGTGACCCAGTACTTC
CDR3 protein: CASSFPGVTQYF
clone size: NA
V gene: TRBV7-2
J gene: TRBJ2-5
D gene: NA

CDR3 DNA: TGTGCCACAGTGGGGAAGGGCCGGTACAATGAGCAGTTCTTC
CDR3 protein: CATVGKGRYNEQFF
clone size: NA
V gene: TRBV10-3
J gene: TRBJ2-1
D gene: NA

CDR3 DNA: TGTGCCAGCAGAAACTCAGGTGCAGGGGAGCAGTTCTTC
CDR3 protein: CASRNSGAGEQFF
clone size: few
V gene: TRBV2
J gene: TRBJ2-1
D gene: NA

CDR3 DNA: TGCAGTGCTAGGGCGTTCGGCAGCGAGCAGTTCTTC
CDR3 protein: CSARAFGSEQFF
clone size: NA
V gene: TRBV20-1
J gene: TRBJ2-1
D gene: NA

CDR3 DNA: TGTGCCAGCAGCCCTATCCGCAATGAGCAGTTCTTC
CDR3 protein: CASSPIRNEQFF
clone size: many
V gene: TRBV11-2
J gene: TRBJ2-1
D gene: NA

CDR3 DNA: TGTGCCAGCAGTTTACACAGGGTCGCGGTTGAAGCTTTCTTT
CDR3 protein: CASSLHRVAVEAFF
clone size: many
V gene: TRBV12-3/TRBV12-4
J gene: TRBJ1-1
D gene: NA

CDR3 DNA: TGCGCCAGCAGCCAAGACCCTAGCGGGAGGGCCGTTGGAGGCGAGACCCAGTACTTC
CDR3 protein: CASSQDPSGRAVGGETQYF
clone size: few
V gene: TRBV4-1
J gene: TRBJ2-5
D gene: TRBD2

CDR3 DNA: TGTGCCACCCGCTCTGCAACTAATGAAAAACTGTTTTTT
CDR3 protein: CATRSATNEKLFF
clone size: few
V gene: TRBV7-9
J gene: TRBJ1-4
D gene: NA

CDR3 DNA: TGCAGTGCTAGAGAGAACAGGGGCTATGGCTACACCTTC
CDR3 protein: CSARENRGYGYTF
clone size: few
V gene: TRBV20-1
J gene: TRBJ1-2
D gene: TRBD1

CDR3 DNA: TGTGCCAGCAGTTTAGGTACGATAACTCACGAGCAGTACTTC
CDR3 protein: CASSLGTITHEQYF
clone size: many
V gene: TRBV12-3/TRBV12-4
J gene: TRBJ2-7
D gene: NA

CDR3 DNA: TGTGCCAGCTCACCAAATATCCAGACAGACTATGGCTACACCTTC
CDR3 protein: CASSPNIQTDYGYTF
clone size: NA
V gene: TRBV18
J gene: TRBJ1-2
D gene: NA

CDR3 DNA: TGTGCCAGCAGCCAGCTCGGGAGTTACAATGAGCAGTTCTTC
CDR3 protein: CASSQLGSYNEQFF
clone size: NA
V gene: TRBV11-2
J gene: TRBJ2-1
D gene: NA

CDR3 DNA: TGCGCCAGCAGTACAGGGGGCTCCTACAATGAGCAGTTCTTC
CDR3 protein: CASSTGGSYNEQFF
clone size: many
V gene: TRBV5-1
J gene: TRBJ2-1
D gene: TRBD1

CDR3 DNA: TGTGCCAGCAGCTTCGGGACAGAATACGAGCAGTACTTC
CDR3 protein: CASSFGTEYEQYF
clone size: few
V gene: TRBV5-6
J gene: TRBJ2-7
D gene: TRBD1

CDR3 DNA: TGTGCCAGCAGTTTCTACCCACCCGTGGGGGGAATTCAGCCCCAGCATTTT
CDR3 protein: CASSFYPPVGGIQPQHF
clone size: few
V gene: TRBV27
J gene: TRBJ1-5
D gene: NA

CDR3 DNA: TGTGCCAGCAGTTACTCGGGACAGCTTGCCTATGGCTACACCTTC
CDR3 protein: CASSYSGQLAYGYTF
clone size: few
V gene: TRBV6-5
J gene: TRBJ1-2
D gene: TRBD1

CDR3 DNA: TGTGCCAGCAGTACCTCGGGGGGCAGCTCCTACAATGAGCAGTTCTTC
CDR3 protein: CASSTSGGSSYNEQFF
clone size: few
V gene: TRBV6-5
J gene: TRBJ2-1
D gene: NA

CDR3 DNA: TGTGCCAGCAGTTACAATATCCTTAGCACTGAAGCTTTCTTT
CDR3 protein: CASSYNILSTEAFF
clone size: many
V gene: TRBV6-2/TRBV6-3
J gene: TRBJ1-1
D gene: NA

CDR3 DNA: TGCGCCAGCAGCCGGGACAGCACTAGCACAGATACGCAGTATTTT
CDR3 protein: CASSRDSTSTDTQYF
clone size: many
V gene: TRBV5-1
J gene: TRBJ2-3
D gene: TRBD1

CDR3 DNA: TGTGCCAGCAGGGGACAGACTAACTATGGCTACACCTTC
CDR3 protein: CASRGQTNYGYTF
clone size: NA
V gene: TRBV6-1
J gene: TRBJ1-2
D gene: TRBD1

CDR3 DNA: TGCGCCAGCAGCCGGGGACAGGACGTTTCTGAGCAGTTCTTC
CDR3 protein: CASSRGQDVSEQFF
clone size: few
V gene: TRBV5-1
J gene: TRBJ2-1
D gene: TRBD1

CDR3 DNA: TGCAGTGCTATTATACAGGGGAACTATGGCTACACCTTC
CDR3 protein: CSAIIQGNYGYTF
clone size: many
V gene: TRBV20-1
J gene: TRBJ1-2
D gene: TRBD1

CDR3 DNA: TGTGCCAGCAGCCCCCGGGCGGCAGACAATCAGCCCCAGCATTTT
CDR3 protein: CASSPRAADNQPQHF
clone size: NA
V gene: TRBV3-1
J gene: TRBJ1-5
D gene: NA

CDR3 DNA: TGTGCCAGCAGCTTCCGTGCAGGCGAGCAGTACTTC
CDR3 protein: CASSFRAGEQYF
clone size: NA
V gene: TRBV7-2
J gene: TRBJ2-7
D gene: NA

CDR3 DNA: TGTGCCAGCAGTTTATGGGAGCCGGTCACCGGGGAGCTGTTTTTT
CDR3 protein: CASSLWEPVTGELFF
clone size: many
V gene: TRBV12-3/TRBV12-4
J gene: TRBJ2-2
D gene: NA

CDR3 DNA: TGTGCCAGCAGCCCACGACTGTCTGCCGCAGATACGCAGTATTTT
CDR3 protein: CASSPRLSAADTQYF
clone size: NA
V gene: TRBV7-6
J gene: TRBJ2-3
D gene: NA